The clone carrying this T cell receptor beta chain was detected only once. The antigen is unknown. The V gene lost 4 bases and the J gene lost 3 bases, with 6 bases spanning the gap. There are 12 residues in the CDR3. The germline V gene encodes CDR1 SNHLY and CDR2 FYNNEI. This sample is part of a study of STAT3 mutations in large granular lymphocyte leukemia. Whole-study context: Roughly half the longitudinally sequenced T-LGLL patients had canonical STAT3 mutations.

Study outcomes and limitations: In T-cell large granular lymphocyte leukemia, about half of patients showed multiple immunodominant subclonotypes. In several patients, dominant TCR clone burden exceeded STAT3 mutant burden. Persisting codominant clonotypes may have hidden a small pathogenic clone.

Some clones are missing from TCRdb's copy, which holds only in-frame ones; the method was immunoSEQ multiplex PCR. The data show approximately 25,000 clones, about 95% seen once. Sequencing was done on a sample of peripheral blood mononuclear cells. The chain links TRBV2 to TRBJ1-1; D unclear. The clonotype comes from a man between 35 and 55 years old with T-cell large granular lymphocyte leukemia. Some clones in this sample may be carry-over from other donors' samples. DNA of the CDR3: TGTGCCAGCAGTGTACAGTACACTGAAGCTTTCTTT. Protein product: CASSVQYTEAFF.